This T cell receptor (beta chain) was obtained from a study of a mutant IDH1 vaccine in newly diagnosed glioma. Comment on this clone: The antigen is not known.

This table comes from immunoSEQ multiplex PCR, and its TCRdb copy is limited to in-frame clones, with some not included. The sample has about 110,000 clones, 90% seen once. Noted time point: week 11, during vaccination. One vaccine dose held 300 ug of mutant IDH1 20-mer peptide and came with topical imiquimod. V was cut by 8 bases and J by 4 bases, with 11 bases left in between. Germline V gives CDR1 SNHLY, CDR2 FYNNEI. This CDR3 has 12 amino acids. The V call is TRBV2, the J call TRBJ1-2; unclear D gene. The specimen was PBMCs, collected from a glioma patient whose treatment included an IDH1 peptide vaccine. The sequence was obtained from a woman between 45 and 60 years old with glioma. CDR3 sequence (DNA): TGTGCCAGCTCGGCGGACGGCTATGGCTACACCTTC. Translation: CASSADGYGYTF.